The rows below give T cell receptor beta chains drawn from one sample of a study of shared clonotypes between healthy human individuals. Profiled with immunoSEQ multiplex PCR; TCRdb holds only in-frame clones, not every one. The top ten clones hold 0.37% of a sample with 2 million to 2.5 million clones, around 92% of them seen once. Source material: naive CD4+ T cells from PBMCs. These receptor sequences come from a man aged 18 to 29 in good health. Some clones in this sample may be carry-over from other donors' samples. Both conserved end residues are part of each CDR3. D genes are given only for firm matches. Size values are once, few and many counts, or a class for expanded clones, and some rows have none.

cdr3_aa cdr3_nt j_call d_call clone_size v_call
CASKDSGSDTGELFF TGTGCCAGCAAAGACAGCGGGAGTGACACCGGGGAGCTGTTTTTT TRBJ2-2 TRBD2 NA TRBV2
CASSIGVEGAKLFF TGTGCCAGTAGTATAGGCGTGGAGGGCGCCAAACTGTTTTTT TRBJ1-4 NA NA TRBV19
CASSPDRISYEQYF TGTGCCAGCTCACCAGATAGGATAAGCTACGAGCAGTACTTC TRBJ2-7 NA once TRBV18
CASSWDSSPSTDTQYF TGTGCCAGCAGTTGGGACAGTTCCCCTAGCACAGATACGCAGTATTTT TRBJ2-3 TRBD1 NA TRBV2
CASSVDGTSPYNEQFF TGTGCCAGCAGCGTAGATGGGACTAGTCCTTACAATGAGCAGTTCTTC TRBJ2-1 TRBD2 once TRBV9
CASSFGAGELFF TGCGCCAGCAGCTTTGGAGCCGGGGAGCTGTTTTTT TRBJ2-2 NA NA TRBV5-1
CASSLGGAWETQYF TGTGCCAGCAGCTTAGGAGGTGCTTGGGAGACCCAGTACTTC TRBJ2-5 NA once TRBV7-2
CASSPDRVVGYTF TGTGCCAGCAGTCCCGACAGAGTCGTCGGCTACACCTTC TRBJ1-2 NA NA TRBV28
CASSLMGAGGAETQYF TGTGCCAGCAGCTTAATGGGAGCGGGAGGTGCAGAGACCCAGTACTTC TRBJ2-5 TRBD2 NA TRBV7-3
CASSGTRQGDGYTF TGTGCCAGTAGTGGGACCAGACAGGGGGACGGCTACACCTTC TRBJ1-2 TRBD1 few TRBV19
CAISAPGRGTQETQYF TGTGCCATCAGTGCCCCAGGCCGGGGAACGCAAGAGACCCAGTACTTC TRBJ2-5 NA once TRBV10-3
CASSEDRNTEAFF TGTGCCAGCAGCGAGGACAGGAACACTGAAGCTTTCTTT TRBJ1-1 NA NA TRBV2
CASSPLGGAKNIQYF TGTGCCAGCAGCCCCTTGGGTGGGGCCAAAAACATTCAGTACTTC TRBJ2-4 NA NA TRBV7-2
CASSRQGNRATGELFF TGTGCCAGCAGCAGACAGGGGAATCGGGCTACCGGGGAGCTGTTTTTT TRBJ2-2 TRBD1 once TRBV25-1
CASSLQGVPPEQYF TGCGCCAGCAGCTTGCAGGGGGTCCCCCCCGAGCAGTACTTC TRBJ2-7 TRBD1 NA TRBV5-1
CASSWDRAETQYF TGTGCCAGCAGCTGGGACAGGGCGGAGACCCAGTACTTC TRBJ2-5 TRBD1 NA TRBV7-9
CASSPAGGEREALNIQYF TGTGCCAGCAGCCCCGCCGGAGGGGAGCGGGAGGCCCTAAACATTCAGTACTTC TRBJ2-4 TRBD2 NA TRBV5-7
CASREGDGSEKLFF TGTGCCAGCAGGGAAGGGGACGGGAGTGAAAAACTGTTTTTT TRBJ1-4 NA once TRBV2
CASSYSRTSGINEQFF TGTGCCAGCAGTTACTCTAGGACTAGCGGGATAAATGAGCAGTTCTTC TRBJ2-1 TRBD2 NA TRBV6-5
CASSPLRDRGAHEQFF TGTGCCAGCAGCCCTCTTCGGGACAGGGGGGCCCATGAGCAGTTCTTC TRBJ2-1 TRBD1 NA TRBV14
CASSFHRNTEAFF TGTGCCAGCAGCTTCCACCGCAACACTGAAGCTTTCTTT TRBJ1-1 NA NA TRBV5-8
CASSSFSGSSYNEQFF TGTGCCAGCAGTTCCTTTAGCGGGTCATCCTACAATGAGCAGTTCTTC TRBJ2-1 TRBD2 NA TRBV27
CASRTAYQETQYF TGTGCCAGTAGAACAGCGTACCAAGAGACCCAGTACTTC TRBJ2-5 NA NA TRBV19
CASSLASTSGANVLTF TGTGCCAGCAGCTTAGCTAGCACGTCTGGGGCCAACGTCCTGACTTTC TRBJ2-6 NA once TRBV7-2
CASSESGRLTDTQYF TGTGCCAGCAGTGAATCGGGACGCCTCACAGATACGCAGTATTTT TRBJ2-3 NA NA TRBV25-1
CASSTGLERNTIYF TGTGCCAGCAGCACGGGGCTTGAGCGAAACACCATATATTTT TRBJ1-3 NA NA TRBV5-4
CASRMGQIYTGELFF TGTGCCAGCAGGATGGGACAGATCTACACCGGGGAGCTGTTTTTT TRBJ2-2 TRBD1 NA TRBV28
CASSLVGQGNPNEQFF TGCGCCAGCAGCTTGGTGGGACAGGGCAACCCCAATGAGCAGTTCTTC TRBJ2-1 TRBD1 NA TRBV5-1
CASSFWRGAANNEQFF TGTGCCAGCAGCTTTTGGCGGGGAGCGGCAAACAATGAGCAGTTCTTC TRBJ2-1 NA once TRBV7-6
CASSLRGNYGYTF TGTGCCAGCAGTTTAAGAGGGAACTATGGCTACACCTTC TRBJ1-2 NA NA TRBV28
CSVESGTGSIGYGYTF TGCAGCGTTGAAAGCGGGACAGGGTCTATAGGCTATGGCTACACCTTC TRBJ1-2 TRBD1 NA TRBV29-1
CASSVAGTGRDAEKLFF TGTGCCAGCAGCGTGGCCGGGACAGGTCGAGATGCTGAAAAACTGTTTTTT TRBJ1-4 TRBD1 NA TRBV5-4
CSVGGLAGADTQYF TGCAGCGTCGGCGGACTAGCGGGAGCAGATACGCAGTATTTT TRBJ2-3 TRBD2 NA TRBV29-1
CAISDKGTRTYEQYF TGTGCCATCAGTGATAAAGGGACAAGGACCTACGAGCAGTACTTC TRBJ2-7 NA NA TRBV10-3